These T cell receptor beta chains were read from a single sample in a study of control samples from healthy donors and cancer patients. TCRdb's copy holds only in-frame clones and misses some; the assay was immunoSEQ multiplex PCR. The sample records 85,000 to 90,000 clones, roughly 86% being singletons. The sample was blood. Receptors originate from a young man in good health. The CDR3 runs from the conserved cysteine through the conserved F or W. A D gene is named only where the DNA matches it firmly. Clone size is shown for a subset of rows, as once, few, many or a class of expanded clone.

clone_size	v_call	d_call	j_call	cdr3_nt	cdr3_aa
-	TRBV3-1/TRBV3-2	TRBD1	TRBJ1-4	TGTGCCAGCAGCCAAGATACAGGGGGGTACAGACTGTTTTTT	CASSQDTGGYRLFF
-	TRBV5-6	-	TRBJ2-2	TGTGCCAGCAGCTTGGCGGGTTGGGGGTTGAACACCGGGGAGCTGTTTTTT	CASSLAGWGLNTGELFF
once	TRBV3-1/TRBV3-2	-	TRBJ1-2	TGTGCCAGCAGCCCCCGTGGGGCGAACTATGGCTACACCTTC	CASSPRGANYGYTF
-	TRBV9	-	TRBJ2-7	TGTGCCAGCAGCGTAGCGGTGGGCCTCCCTACCTACGAGCAGTACTTC	CASSVAVGLPTYEQYF
once	TRBV29-1	-	TRBJ1-3	TGCAGCGCTCATTTCTCTGGAAACACCATATATTTT	CSAHFSGNTIYF
-	TRBV9	-	TRBJ2-1	TGTGCCAGCAGCGTAGCCGGCTCTTACAATGAGCAGTTCTTC	CASSVAGSYNEQFF
few	TRBV29-1	-	TRBJ2-3	TGCAGCGTTGAACCGACCTACACAGATACGCAGTATTTT	CSVEPTYTDTQYF
once	TRBV27	TRBD1	TRBJ1-5	TGTGCCAGCACCCCAGACAGGGGGACGCTCGAGCCCCAGCATTTT	CASTPDRGTLEPQHF
-	TRBV4-1	TRBD1	TRBJ2-7	TGCGCCAGCAGCCAGTCCGGAGACAGGGCGCACGAGCAGTACTTC	CASSQSGDRAHEQYF
once	TRBV11-3	-	TRBJ2-1	TGTGCCAGCAGCTTAGAGGGTAGCAACAGCTACAATGAGCAGTTCTTC	CASSLEGSNSYNEQFF
-	TRBV7-6	TRBD2	TRBJ2-4	TGTGCCAGCAGCTTATTGCCAGCCGGACTAGCGGGGGGGTTTGACATTCAGTACTTC	CASSLLPAGLAGGFDIQYF
-	TRBV27	-	TRBJ1-6	TGTGCCAGCAGTTTTGGAGGGGCCTACCTAAATTCACCCCTCCACTTT	CASSFGGAYLNSPLHF
once	TRBV6-5	TRBD1	TRBJ1-3	TGTGCCAGCAGTTCGGGACAGGGAACTGGAAACACCATATATTTT	CASSSGQGTGNTIYF
-	TRBV6-1	-	TRBJ2-1	TGTGCCAGCAGTGACCAGGTTGAGCAGTTCTTC	CASSDQVEQFF
-	TRBV9	-	TRBJ2-2	TGTGCCAGCAGCGTTACAACCGGGGGAGTGATGAACACCGGGGAGCTGTTTTTT	CASSVTTGGVMNTGELFF
-	TRBV3-1/TRBV3-2	-	TRBJ2-1	TGTGCCAGCAGCCAAGTGCGGGGTCATGAGCAGTTCTTC	CASSQVRGHEQFF
-	TRBV5-1	TRBD1	TRBJ1-6	TGCGCCAGCAGCCAGGGGGCCCCCTATAATTCACCCCTCCACTTT	CASSQGAPYNSPLHF
-	TRBV19	-	TRBJ2-1	TGTGCCAGTAGTCGGACCTTTAGCTCCTACAATGAGCAGTTCTTC	CASSRTFSSYNEQFF
-	TRBV30	-	TRBJ1-3	TGTGCCTGGAGTTTTCCCTCGGCTGGCTCTGGAAACACCATATATTTT	CAWSFPSAGSGNTIYF
-	TRBV2	-	TRBJ1-2	TGTGCCAGCAGTGAAGCAGGACAGTCGGGAGGCTACACCTTC	CASSEAGQSGGYTF
-	TRBV6-5	-	TRBJ2-4	TGTGCCAGCAGTTACTCCGGTGCCAAAAACATTCAGTACTTC	CASSYSGAKNIQYF
once	TRBV7-2	-	TRBJ1-1	TGTGCCAGCAGCTTAGCGCGGGGCACTGAAGCTTTCTTT	CASSLARGTEAFF
-	TRBV5-1	TRBD2	TRBJ2-3	TGCGCCAGCAGCTTGGCACTAGCGAGCACAGATACGCAGTATTTT	CASSLALASTDTQYF
-	TRBV10-2	-	TRBJ1-5	TGCGCCAGCAGTCGGGACGACGGACAGCCCCAGCATTTT	CASSRDDGQPQHF
-	TRBV21-1	-	TRBJ2-2	TGTGCCAGCAGCAATCTCACGGGGGGTTTGACCGGGGAGCTGTTTTTT	CASSNLTGGLTGELFF
-	TRBV5-8	-	TRBJ2-1	TGTGCCAGCAGCTTGCTGATCAGGGGTTTCAATGAGCAGTTCTTC	CASSLLIRGFNEQFF
-	TRBV30	TRBD1	TRBJ1-3	TGTGCCTGGAGCTCGACCTCGACAGGGTTGGGAAACACCATATATTTT	CAWSSTSTGLGNTIYF
-	TRBV12-5	-	TRBJ1-1	TGTGCTAGTGGTTTGGTAGGAGGAGATGGGACTGAAGCTTTCTTT	CASGLVGGDGTEAFF
-	TRBV5-1	TRBD1	TRBJ2-7	TGCGCCAGCAGCTTGTCGGGGACAGGGGTCTCCGAGCAGTACTTC	CASSLSGTGVSEQYF
-	TRBV6-2/TRBV6-3	-	TRBJ2-2	TGTGCCAGCAGTGCGGGACAGCCGACCGGGGAGCTGTTTTTT	CASSAGQPTGELFF
-	TRBV24-1	TRBD2	TRBJ2-5	TGTGCCACCAGTTTGAGCGGGGCGATCCAAGAGACCCAGTACTTC	CATSLSGAIQETQYF
-	TRBV29-1	-	TRBJ2-7	TGCAGCGTTATGACAGTCTCCTACGAGCAGTACTTC	CSVMTVSYEQYF
-	TRBV7-9	-	TRBJ1-1	TGTGCCAGCAGTCCCTGGCCTGAAGCTTTCTTT	CASSPWPEAFF
once	TRBV3-1/TRBV3-2	-	TRBJ2-2	TGTGCCAGCAGCCAAGGGCCCGCCACCGGGGAGCTGTTTTTT	CASSQGPATGELFF
-	TRBV7-3	-	TRBJ2-1	TGTGCCAGCAGCTTAAGACCACAGGGAGTATCCTACAATGAGCAGTTCTTC	CASSLRPQGVSYNEQFF
-	TRBV7-2	-	TRBJ2-3	TGTGCCAGCAGCTCCGATGATACGCAGTATTTT	CASSSDDTQYF
few	TRBV6-5	TRBD1	TRBJ2-7	TGTGCCAGCAGGGACAGGGTCGTCTCCTACGAGCAGTACTTC	CASRDRVVSYEQYF
-	TRBV4-1	TRBD1	TRBJ2-7	TGCGCCAGCAGCCAAGAAGACAGGGCTCTGTACGAGCAGTACTTC	CASSQEDRALYEQYF
-	TRBV29-1	TRBD2	TRBJ2-7	TGCAGCGTTGGGGGGAGGGCCTACGAGCAGTACTTC	CSVGGRAYEQYF
-	TRBV5-1	-	TRBJ1-6	TGCGCCAGCAGCTTGGGGTCGGACAATTCACCCCTCCACTTT	CASSLGSDNSPLHF
-	TRBV5-1	-	TRBJ1-1	TGCGCCAGCAGCCCCCCCGGAAACACTGAAGCTTTCTTT	CASSPPGNTEAFF
few	TRBV5-1	-	TRBJ1-1	TGCGCCAGCAGCCTTTCGGGGGGCGCCGGCACTGAAGCTTTCTTT	CASSLSGGAGTEAFF
-	TRBV27	-	TRBJ2-2	TGTGCCAGCAGTTCCCCACAGGGCCCGGGCACCGGGGAGCTGTTTTTT	CASSSPQGPGTGELFF
once	TRBV19	TRBD1	TRBJ1-2	TGTGCCAGTAGGACAGGGGCCCGCAACATTAACTATGGCTACACCTTC	CASRTGARNINYGYTF
-	TRBV19	-	TRBJ2-3	TGTGCCAGTAGTATAGAGGCGGTGGCCTCCTACACAGATACGCAGTATTTT	CASSIEAVASYTDTQYF
-	TRBV29-1	-	TRBJ2-1	TGCAGCGGTAGGTCGGACGGATACAATGAGCAGTTCTTC	CSGRSDGYNEQFF
-	TRBV6-5	TRBD2	TRBJ2-5	TGTGCCAGCAACGCGAGGGCGGGGGGCCATAGCCAGTACTTC	CASNARAGGHSQYF
once	TRBV5-1	-	TRBJ1-4	TGCGCCAGCAGCTTGGGATTGGAGGGCGAAAAACTGTTTTTT	CASSLGLEGEKLFF
-	TRBV7-8	-	TRBJ2-5	TGTGCCAGCAGCCCGGGGATTACCAACCATGGAGAGACCCAGTACTTC	CASSPGITNHGETQYF
-	TRBV6-5	TRBD1	TRBJ1-2	TGTGCCAGCAGTTACTTCGGGACAGGGGAAGGCTACACCTTC	CASSYFGTGEGYTF
-	TRBV5-1	-	TRBJ1-2	TGCGCCAGCAGCTTCGGGGGTGATGGCTACACCTTC	CASSFGGDGYTF
-	TRBV6-5	TRBD1	TRBJ1-4	TGTGCCAGCAGGGTGGACAGGGGGCGCGAAAAACTGTTTTTT	CASRVDRGREKLFF
-	TRBV11-2	-	TRBJ1-1	TGTGCCAGCAGCTTAGAAGGGGTGGGGACACCGAACACTGAAGCTTTCTTT	CASSLEGVGTPNTEAFF
-	TRBV9	-	TRBJ2-3	TGTGCCAGCAGCCCCGGAGTCGGAGGGAGCACAGATACGCAGTATTTT	CASSPGVGGSTDTQYF
-	TRBV2	TRBD1	TRBJ1-5	TGTGCCAGCAGTCGACAGGGTGGCAATCAGCCCCAGCATTTT	CASSRQGGNQPQHF